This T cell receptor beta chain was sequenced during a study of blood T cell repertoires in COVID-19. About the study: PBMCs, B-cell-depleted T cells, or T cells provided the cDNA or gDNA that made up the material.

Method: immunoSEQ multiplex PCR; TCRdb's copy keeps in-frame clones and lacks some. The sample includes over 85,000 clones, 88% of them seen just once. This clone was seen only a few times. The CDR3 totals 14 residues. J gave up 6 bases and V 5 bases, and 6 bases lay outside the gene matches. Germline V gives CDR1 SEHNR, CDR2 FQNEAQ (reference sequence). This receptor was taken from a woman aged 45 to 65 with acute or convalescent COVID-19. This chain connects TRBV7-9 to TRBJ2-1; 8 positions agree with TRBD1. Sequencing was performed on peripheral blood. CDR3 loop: CASSHRQGFNEQFF. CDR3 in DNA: TGTGCCAGCAGCCATCGACAGGGGTTCAATGAGCAGTTCTTC.